This is a list of T cell receptor beta chains from one sample in a study of PD-L1 blockade in urothelial cancer. Generated by immunoSEQ multiplex PCR, the TCRdb table keeps only in-frame clones and is missing some. The table records under 40,000 clones, approximately 85% of them present only once. The sample was PBMCs, taken around atezolizumab (anti-PD-L1) treatment. These receptors were taken from a man between 60 and 75 years old with urothelial cancer. Each CDR3 is given with its conserved first and last residue. Not every row has a clone size; where given, it reads once, few, many or a size class.

j_call clone_size v_call cdr3_aa
TRBJ2-5 . TRBV5-6 CASSLRGQAKQETQYF
TRBJ1-5 . TRBV5-6 CASSSWRYRNQPQHF
TRBJ2-2 . TRBV30 CAWTGDRGRTGELFF
TRBJ2-1 . TRBV6-5 CASSYSTDYNEQFF
TRBJ2-2 . TRBV7-2 CASRKQGANGELFF
TRBJ1-4 . TRBV5-1 CASSLAGAGENEKLFF
TRBJ2-1 . TRBV5-3 CARGNGTGYNEQFF
TRBJ2-7 once TRBV2 CASRQYGGTYEQYF
TRBJ2-1 . TRBV7-2 CASSRGLAASNEQFF
TRBJ2-7 few TRBV2 CASSLAYF
TRBJ2-1 . TRBV25-1 CATKGYRGGNEQFF
TRBJ2-2 . TRBV4-1 CASSQETGTGARGELFF
TRBJ1-1 few TRBV28 CASSPHLDRGEAFF
TRBJ2-7 . TRBV23-1 CASSPKRGYEQYF
TRBJ2-3 . TRBV19 CASSNMFTDTQYF
TRBJ1-1 . TRBV7-6 CASSPRGDTEAFF
TRBJ1-1 . TRBV2 CAIRKDRNTEAFF
TRBJ2-2 . TRBV7-9 CASSLGGHLEELFF
TRBJ2-3 few TRBV21-1 CASSLRGKQCTDTQYF
TRBJ1-5 few TRBV27 CASRDRASNQPQHF
TRBJ2-7 . TRBV15 CATSRSRGGTSYEQYF
TRBJ2-5 . TRBV5-1 CASRFRGNQETQYF
TRBJ2-3 . TRBV5-1 CASRSGNGATDTQYF
TRBJ1-1 . TRBV11-1 CASSFPRGRGAFF
TRBJ2-7 once TRBV7-3 CASSYSGEGYEQYF
TRBJ1-2 . TRBV2 CASSEAREGASSYGYTF
TRBJ1-1 . TRBV29-1 CSVKGAAAEAFF
TRBJ1-4 . TRBV7-9 CASSLVGQGDEKLFF
TRBJ2-7 . TRBV28 CASSLPGDFRDSYEQYF
TRBJ2-7 . TRBV5-4 CASSLKSSGGTTLTYEQYF
TRBJ2-7 . TRBV6-5 CASSYSGFGVEQYF
TRBJ2-6 . TRBV12-2 CASRFLTGTKEGSSGANVLTF
TRBJ1-1 . TRBV19 CASSRLGVLYTEAFF
TRBJ2-2 few TRBV5-1 CASSAPPGGWGKTGELFF
TRBJ1-2 . TRBV19 CASSIFSRGHGGYTF
TRBJ1-4 . TRBV4-2 CASSLRGDRGVPNEKLFF
TRBJ1-4 . TRBV7-9 CASSLISEGEKLFF
TRBJ2-5 . TRBV7-9 CASSLHLQETQYF
TRBJ2-2 . TRBV5-1 CASLRGASGGTGELFF
TRBJ2-7 few TRBV7-2 CASSRDRGRPDEQYF
TRBJ1-2 . TRBV5-1 CASSLEGGRATNYGYTF
TRBJ1-3 . TRBV7-2 CASSTTGGSAGNTIYF
TRBJ1-2 . TRBV29-1 CSVKDRGRYGYTF
TRBJ2-2 . TRBV5-1 CASSLSGGNTGELFF
TRBJ1-2 . TRBV6-1 CASSGIRQERYTF
TRBJ2-3 . TRBV5-1 CASSMIGLTDTQYF
TRBJ2-7 . TRBV15 CATSRRQGSGGNYEQYF
TRBJ1-4 . TRBV5-1 CASSTTGTENEKLFF
TRBJ2-5 . TRBV2 CASSEAAGTLEETQYF
TRBJ1-5 . TRBV6-5 CAARDGNQPQHF
TRBJ2-3 . TRBV5-1 CASRVIAGGRDTQYF
TRBJ2-4 . TRBV2 CASSEGQGARNIQYF
TRBJ1-6 . TRBV5-1 CASSLGDRGSPLHF